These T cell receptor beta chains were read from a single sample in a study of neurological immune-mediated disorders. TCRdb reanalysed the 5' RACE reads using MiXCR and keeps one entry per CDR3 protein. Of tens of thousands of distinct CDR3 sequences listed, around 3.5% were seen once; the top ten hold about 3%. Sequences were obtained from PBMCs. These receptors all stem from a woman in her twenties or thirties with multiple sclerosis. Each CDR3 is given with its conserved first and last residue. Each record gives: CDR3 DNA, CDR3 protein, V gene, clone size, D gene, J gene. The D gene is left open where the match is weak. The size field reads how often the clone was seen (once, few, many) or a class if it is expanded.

TGTGCCAGCAGTGAAGGGTGGTCGGGTCAGCCCCAGAATTTT,CASSEGWSGQPQNF,TRBV25-1,few,NA,TRBJ1-5
TGTGCCAGCAGCGGTTTTCTTAACTATGGCTACACCTTC,CASSGFLNYGYTF,TRBV28,many,NA,TRBJ1-2
TGTGCCAGCAGCACCCGAGCGGGGCCGAACTACAATGAGCAGTTCTTC,CASSTRAGPNYNEQFF,TRBV6-5,many,TRBD2,TRBJ2-1
TGTGCCAGCAGCTTAGGGGACGGTTATGGCTACACCTTC,CASSLGDGYGYTF,TRBV7-8,many,NA,TRBJ1-2
TGTGCCATCAGTGCCACTAGCGGGGGCTACAATGAGCAGTTCTTC,CAISATSGGYNEQFF,TRBV10-3,many,TRBD2,TRBJ2-1
TGTGCCAGCAGCCATACGACGGGGGGGCAGACCGGGGAGCTGTTTTTT,CASSHTTGGQTGELFF,TRBV7-9,many,TRBD2,TRBJ2-2
TGTGCCAGCAGCTCCAGGGACAGGGTCATCGTCGGGAATTCACCCCTCCACTTT,CASSSRDRVIVGNSPLHF,TRBV5-6,many,TRBD1,TRBJ1-6
TGCGCCAGCAGTGAGCCCACAGGATACCAGTATCCCCAGCATTTT,CASSEPTGYQYPQHF,TRBV10-1,many,NA,TRBJ1-5
TGTGCCAGCAGTTCGACAGAGGGCTACACCTTC,CASSSTEGYTF,TRBV7-9,many,NA,TRBJ1-2
TGCAGTGCTAGAGATCGGGGGCAGGCCAAAAACATTCAGTACTTC,CSARDRGQAKNIQYF,TRBV20-1,many,NA,TRBJ2-4
TGCAGTGCTAGAGTATCCCAGCGGGTCTCCTACGAGCAGTACTTC,CSARVSQRVSYEQYF,TRBV20-1,many,NA,TRBJ2-7
TGTGCCAGCAGTCGCGGGGACAGGGCCGGGCAGTATTTT,CASSRGDRAGQYF,TRBV6-5,many,TRBD1,TRBJ2-3
TGTGCCAGCAGTCCAACAGTGACCTCCTACAATGAGCAGTTCTTC,CASSPTVTSYNEQFF,TRBV14,many,NA,TRBJ2-1
TGCAGTGCTAGAGATCCAGCCGGGACTAGCGGCTACGAGCAGTACTTC,CSARDPAGTSGYEQYF,TRBV20-1,many,TRBD2,TRBJ2-7
TGCAGTGCTAGAGGAGGTGCTAGCGGGGGCACAGATACGCAGTATTTT,CSARGGASGGTDTQYF,TRBV20-1,many,TRBD2,TRBJ2-3
TGCAGTGCTAGGGGGGACTGGCTAGGGGAGACCCAGTACTTC,CSARGDWLGETQYF,TRBV20-1,many,NA,TRBJ2-5
TGCAGTGCCCCAACCCCGGACTACAGCTCCTACAATGAGCAGTTCTTC,CSAPTPDYSSYNEQFF,TRBV20-1,many,NA,TRBJ2-1
TGTGCCAGCAGTTGGTCGGGGGATAGTGAAGCTTTCTTT,CASSWSGDSEAFF,TRBV12-3/TRBV12-4,many,NA,TRBJ1-1
TGTGCCAGCAGCCAGACGGGCGGGTCTGGGGAGCAGTTCTTC,CASSQTGGSGEQFF,TRBV7-2,few,NA,TRBJ2-1
TGCAGTGCACCGATACTAGCGGGGGGAACCGGGGAGCTGTTTTTT,CSAPILAGGTGELFF,TRBV20-1,many,TRBD2,TRBJ2-2
TGCGCCAGCAGCGATCCGGGACAGGGACGACGTGGCTACACCTTC,CASSDPGQGRRGYTF,TRBV4-1,many,TRBD1,TRBJ1-2
TGTGCCAGCAGCCGACAGGGGGTTGTGGGTCAGCCCCAGCATTTT,CASSRQGVVGQPQHF,TRBV27,many,TRBD1,TRBJ1-5